These 18 T cell receptor beta chains were all obtained from the same sample, sequenced in a study of control samples from healthy donors and cancer patients (TCRdb year 2020). Receptor libraries were prepared by the immunoSEQ multiplex PCR assay. In TCRdb, the immuneACCESS table is reduced to in-frame sequences with V and J assigned. These tables do not hold every clone; where another copy was compared, an unresolved V gene accounts for under half, and the others remain unexplained. Within this sample are 200,000 or so clones, with 90% to 95% of them counted one time only. The ten biggest clones cover approximately 1.5% of the sample. The sample comprised blood. These receptors were obtained from a man in his fifties or sixties in good health.

The J gene is TRBJ1-2, the V gene TRBV6-5; TRBD1 might be the D (5 bases). V lost 6 bases and J lost 8, with 19 bases in between. In germline, CDR1 is MNHEY, CDR2 SVGAGI. The CDR3 runs to 14 residues. CDR3 loop: CASRRTGTAGGYTF. The CDR3 DNA follows: TGTGCCAGCAGACGCACCGGGACGGCGGGCGGCTACACCTTC.

The rearrangement links TRBV5-1 to TRBJ2-5, with D perhaps being TRBD1 or TRBD2 (6 bases each). With 4 bases removed from V and 4 bases from J, the gap between germline ends came to 17 bases. CDR1 is SGHRS and CDR2 is YFSETQ in the germline V gene. The CDR3 consists of 15 residues. The DNA of the CDR3 is TGCGCCAGCAGCCGGACGGGGGCTGGGGGAGAGACCCAGTACTTC. It encodes CASSRTGAGGETQYF. The full variable domain, completed using reference TRBV5-1 and TRBJ2-5, is KAGVTQTPRYLIKTRGQQVTLSCSPISGHRSVSWYQQTPGQGLQFLFEYFSETQRNKGNFPGRFSGRQFSNSRSEMNVSTLELGDSALYLCASSRTGAGGETQYFGPGTRLLVL.

The chain links TRBV5-1 to TRBJ1-1; 7 nucleotides line up with TRBD1. V lost 4 bases to trimming and J lost 1 base; unmatched junction nucleotides: 10. CDR3 size: 16 residues. Germline CDR1 and CDR2: SGHRS and YFSETQ. The CDR3: CASSRGTALGNTEAFF. The CDR3 DNA reads TGCGCCAGCAGCCGCGGGACAGCTCTCGGGAACACTGAAGCTTTCTTT.

This clone was picked up one time. As DNA, the CDR3 is TGTGCCAGCAGCAAAGCATCGGTAGTCCGGGGAGCTGTTTTT. This gives the protein CASSKASVVRGAVF. This chain uses TRBV21-1 with TRBJ2-2; no DNA check was done on the table's D call, TRBD2. TRBV21-1 is deemed a pseudogene. There are 14 residues in the CDR3.

The chain employs TRBV12-3 or TRBV12-4 and TRBJ2-1; TRBD2 aligns across 8 bases. This CDR3 comprises 12 residues. The V segment lost 6 bases and the J segment 7 bases; nucleotides outside the gene matches: 2. The CDR3 region has the DNA TGTGCCAGCAGGCGGGGGGTAAATGAGCAGTTCTTC. It is translated as CASRRGVNEQFF.

This sequence joins TRBV14 and TRBJ1-1; no reliable D call. Trimming shortened V by 4 bases and J by 5 bases, and 17 bases separated the two germline ends. The CDR3 covers 15 residues. Germline V gives CDR1 SGHDN, CDR2 FVKESK. Written as DNA, the CDR3 is TGTGCCAGCAGCCTCGCTGGGTCGTTAGCGACTGAAGCTTTCTTT. The encoded protein is CASSLAGSLATEAFF.

This chain joins TRBV12-3 or TRBV12-4 and TRBJ1-4, with unresolved D. Trimming removed 8 bases at V and 17 bases at J, with 21 bases between. The CDR3 is made up of 12 amino acids. The chain's CDR3 is CASASGGSSRFF. The DNA of the CDR3 is TGTGCCAGCGCATCGGGTGGGTCCTCACGATTTTTT.

The J gene is TRBJ1-5, the V gene TRBV10-3; D remains ambiguous. The CDR3 is 12 residues long. Germline V gene lookup returns CDR1 ENHRY and CDR2 SYGVKD. The germline V and J ends were trimmed by 2 bases and 7 bases, with 6 bases remaining between them. In DNA form, the CDR3 reads TGTGCCATCAGTGAGGAGGTACAGCCCCAGCATTTT. Its protein product is CAISEEVQPQHF.

This rearrangement joins TRBV30 to TRBJ2-5; 11 bases are shared with TRBD1. CDR3 length: 14 amino acids. Trimming cost V 3 bases and J 5 bases; bases outside gene matches: 5. CDR1 and CDR2 from the germline V gene are GTSNPN and SVGIG (reference sequence). CDR3 nucleotide sequence: TGTGCCTGGAGCGGGGACAGGGGGAAGGAGACCCAGTACTTC. Translated, it gives CAWSGDRGKETQYF.

This sequence joins TRBV7-9 and TRBJ1-1; TRBD1 matches 7 bases. Germline V gives CDR1 SEHNR, CDR2 FQNEAQ (reference sequence). V trimming: 3 bases; J trimming: 4 bases; junction bases outside the gene matches: 2. The CDR3 runs 13 residues. The CDR3 is CASSLTGFTEAFF. Here the CDR3 DNA reads TGTGCCAGCAGCTTGACAGGGTTCACTGAAGCTTTCTTT.

This clone has a single count. The rearrangement links TRBV7-2 to TRBJ1-6; possibly TRBD1 for D (5 bases). V dropped 3 bases and J dropped 7 bases, with 22 bases sitting between them. The CDR3 contains 18 residues. The germline V gene encodes CDR1 SGHTA and CDR2 FQGNSA. Here the CDR3 reads CASSFFQTGVLGNSPLHF. The CDR3 DNA reads as TGTGCCAGCAGCTTCTTCCAAACAGGCGTACTTGGCAATTCACCCCTCCACTTT.

The rearrangement joins TRBV6-6 to TRBJ2-7; a weak D match, TRBD1 (6 bases). V was clipped by 2 bases and J by 4 bases, with 12 bases between them. The CDR3 sequence is 14 residues long. The germline V gene has CDR1 MNHNY and CDR2 SVGAGI (reference sequence). CDR3 sequence (DNA): TGTGCCAGCAGTTACAGTCAGGGGACGTACGAGCAGTACGTC. Protein product: CASSYSQGTYEQYV.

CDR3 region: CAWSASALPGRSQAFF. Written as DNA, the CDR3 is TGTGCCTGGAGTGCCTCCGCGTTACCGGGGAGGTCACAAGCTTTCTTT. The rearrangement joins TRBV30 to TRBJ1-1, with no clear D. This CDR3 has 16 amino acids. Trimming cost V 1 base and J 9 bases, with 24 bases left between them. Looked up from germline, CDR1 is GTSNPN and CDR2 is SVGIG (reference sequence). Complete variable domain (other parts from reference TRBV30 and TRBJ1-1): SQTIHQWPATLVQPVGSPLSLECTVEGTSNPNLYWYRQAAGRGLQLLFYSVGIGQISSEVPQNLSASRPQDRQFILSSKKLLLSDSGFYLCAWSASALPGRSQAFFGQGTRLTVV.

The CDR3 DNA is TGTGCCAGCAGCTTAGCGCCAGCTAACACTGAAGCTTTCTTT. This codes for CASSLAPANTEAFF. This rearrangement joins TRBV7-8 to TRBJ1-1, with no clear D. Trimming removed 0 bases from V and 2 bases from J, with 7 bases in between. CDR1 and CDR2 from the germline V gene are SGHVS and FQNEAQ. The CDR3 runs to 14 residues.

The chain combines TRBV29-1 with TRBJ1-2, with D perhaps matching TRBD1 (5 bases). The CDR3 has 15 amino acids. In germline, CDR1 is SQVTM, CDR2 ANQGSEA. V was shortened by 5 bases and J by 1 base, with 17 bases between the two germline ends. Here the CDR3 reads CSVSVDGALNYGYTF. For the CDR3, the DNA is TGCAGCGTTTCCGTTGACGGGGCCCTTAACTATGGCTACACCTTC.

The chain employs TRBV7-9 and TRBJ1-4; D gene uncertain. The V end was cut by 5 bases, the J end by 7 bases, with 17 bases between. The CDR3 runs to 15 residues. Germline CDR1 is SEHNR and CDR2 is FQNEAQ (reference sequence). For the CDR3, the DNA is TGTGCCAGCAGCCCTCTGTCGGTTGAAGGTGAAAAACTGTTTTTT. It encodes CASSPLSVEGEKLFF.

This clone has only one observation. This chain uses TRBV19 with TRBJ1-6; TRBD1 might be the D (5 bases). The CDR3 runs 18 residues. The V and J ends lost 4 bases and 1 base respectively, with 17 bases between them. Germline V gives CDR1 LNHDA, CDR2 SQIVND (reference sequence). The CDR3 coding sequence is TGTGCCAGTAGTAGAGGGACGGCGGGGAGGTCCTATAATTCACCCCTCCACTTT. This translates into CASSRGTAGRSYNSPLHF.

The chain has TRBV3-1 (or the pseudogene TRBV3-2) and TRBJ2-7, with D possibly being TRBD2 (6 bases). Germline assignment: CDR1 LGHDT and CDR2 YNNKEL (reference sequence). Trimming left V 1 base short and J 2 bases short, with 18 bases between. The CDR3 sequence is 17 residues long. CDR3 DNA sequence: TGTGCCAGCAGCCAAGTGGGAGGACTAATTCTACCCTACGAGCAGTACTTC. This translates into CASSQVGGLILPYEQYF.